The next 27 T cell receptor beta chains were all read from a single sample in a study of cytomegalovirus exposure and HLA in healthy donors. Researchers ran the PCR with 60 Vbeta and 13 Jbeta primers. Generated by immunoSEQ multiplex PCR, the TCRdb table keeps only in-frame clones and is missing some. The repertoire holds around 130,000 clones, over 70% seen once, with approximately 1.5% in the top ten. The sequenced sample was PBMCs. The receptors derive from a woman in her late teens or twenties in good health and CMV-seronegative.

V gene TRBV6-5 combines with J gene TRBJ2-1; D gene unclear. The CDR3 has 13 residues. Germline loops: CDR1 MNHEY, CDR2 SVGAGI. V lost 2 bases to trimming and J lost 2 bases, with 4 bases between them. CDR3 sequence: CASSYTTYNEQFF. The CDR3 coding sequence is TGTGCCAGCAGTTACACAACCTACAATGAGCAGTTCTTC.

This clone was recorded a few times. CDR3 nucleotide sequence: TGCGCCAGCAGCTTGTGGGGAGGGCCAGGGAATGAGCAGTTCTTC. Protein: CASSLWGGPGNEQFF. V is TRBV5-1 and J is TRBJ2-1; 7 bases are a match to TRBD2. The CDR3 is 15 amino acids. CDR1 and CDR2 (germline): SGHRS, YFSETQ. The V and J ends lost 1 base and 7 bases, in that order; junction bases with no gene match: 8.

The rearrangement links TRBV4-1 to TRBJ2-1; 12 bases agree with TRBD2. J was trimmed by 7 bases and V by 0 bases; bases with no gene match: 7. The CDR3 totals 17 residues. In germline, CDR1 is MGHRA, CDR2 YSYEKL. Written as DNA, the CDR3 is TGCGCCAGCAGCCAAGAACCGACTAGCGGGAGAAATAATGAGCAGTTCTTC. Protein: CASSQEPTSGRNNEQFF.

The chain joins TRBV12-5 to TRBJ2-7; 7 positions match TRBD1. The CDR3 extends over 15 amino acids. Germline values: CDR1 LGHNT, CDR2 FRNRAP. V dropped 3 bases and J dropped 1; count of bases not matched to a gene: 6. The CDR3 loop reads CASGFDRVSSYEQYF. CDR3 nucleotide sequence: TGTGCTAGTGGTTTCGACAGGGTCTCGTCCTACGAGCAGTACTTC.

CDR3 residues: CSVEGRQGAYEQYF. The CDR3 DNA follows: TGCAGCGTTGAAGGGCGTCAGGGGGCTTACGAGCAGTACTTC. The V and J genes are TRBV29-1 and TRBJ2-7; 8 bases match TRBD1. The germline gives CDR1 SQVTM, CDR2 ANQGSEA. The J segment lost 4 bases and the V segment lost 1 base, leaving 6 bases of the junction unmatched. This CDR3 contains 14 residues.

This clone appeared once. The rearrangement uses TRBV5-1 and TRBJ2-7; 7 bases map to TRBD1. This CDR3 has 14 amino acids. The junction had 1 base not matched to a gene; V was cut back by 1 base and J by 0 bases. CDR1 SGHRS and CDR2 YFSETQ come from the germline V gene. The CDR3 DNA is TGCGCCAGCAGCTTGACAGGGGTCTCCTACGAGCAGTACTTC. It codes for CASSLTGVSYEQYF.

The V call is TRBV2, the J call TRBJ2-7; TRBD1 might be the D (5 bases). V gave up 6 bases and J gave up 1 base, with 10 bases separating them. The CDR3 is 13 amino acids. Germline loops: CDR1 SNHLY, CDR2 FYNNEI. The CDR3 DNA is TGTGCCAGCAGATACGACAGATCCTACGAGCAGTACTTC. Protein product: CASRYDRSYEQYF. Full variable domain (rest looked up from reference TRBV2 and TRBJ2-7): EPEVTQTPSHQVTQMGQEVILRCVPISNHLYFYWYRQILGQKVEFLVSFYNNEISEKSEIFDDQFSVERPDGSNFTLKIRSTKLEDSAMYFCASRYDRSYEQYFGPGTRLTVT.

The chain employs TRBV5-8 and TRBJ2-2, with 8 bases fitting TRBD1. Unmatched junction bases numbered 9, after V lost 4 bases and J lost 4 bases. The CDR3 covers 16 residues. From germline, CDR1 is SGHTS and CDR2 YDEGEE. The CDR3 nucleotides read TGTGCCAGCAGCCCCCGGACAGGGTTGGGCACCGGGGAGCTGTTTTTT. Its translation: CASSPRTGLGTGELFF.

V is TRBV5-4 and J is TRBJ2-7, with D perhaps TRBD1 (6 bases). The CDR3 is 12 amino acids. The germline CDR1 and CDR2 sequences are SGHNT and YYREEE (reference sequence). The V gene lost 2 bases and the J gene lost 6 bases, with 9 bases spanning the gap. The CDR3 DNA follows: TGTGCCAGCAGCTTCTCAGGGGTCGAGCAGTACTTC. Amino acids: CASSFSGVEQYF.

The rearrangement links TRBV6-1 to TRBJ2-1; D not certain. This CDR3 is built from 12 residues. Trimming stripped 7 bases from V and 7 bases from J, with 11 bases between. The V gene's germline CDR1 is MNHNS and CDR2 SASEGT. Here the CDR3 reads CASTGPVNEQFF. CDR3 nucleotides: TGTGCCAGCACAGGTCCAGTAAATGAGCAGTTCTTC.

The genes are TRBV6-4 and TRBJ2-1; 7 bases map to TRBD2. CDR3 size: 14 residues. The V and J ends lost 4 bases and 9 bases, in that order; junction bases with no gene match: 9. The germline CDR1 and CDR2 sequences are MRHNA and SNTAGT. In nucleotides, the CDR3 is TGTGCCAGCAGTGCGGCTAGCGGACGGGGTGAGCAGTTCTTC. This encodes CASSAASGRGEQFF.

This sequence joins TRBV2 and TRBJ2-7; 9 bases match TRBD2. V dropped 8 bases and J dropped 7; count of bases not matched to a gene: 12. The CDR3 extends over 14 amino acids. CDR1 SNHLY and CDR2 FYNNEI come from the germline V gene. The CDR3 spells CASVFSGSVGEQYF. In nucleotides, the CDR3 is TGTGCCAGCGTATTTAGCGGGAGTGTTGGGGAGCAGTACTTC.

V usage is TRBV30 and J usage is TRBJ2-7; a possible D gene is TRBD2 (5 bases). The length of the CDR3 is 13 residues. Trimming took off 2 bases at V and 0 bases at J, with 8 bases between the two ends. Germline V gene data show CDR1 as GTSNPN and CDR2 as SVGIG (reference sequence). The CDR3 DNA reads TGTGCCTGGAGTACTAGGGTCTCCTACGAGCAGTACTTC. This sequence encodes CAWSTRVSYEQYF.

The genes are TRBV7-2 and TRBJ1-2; weak D call: TRBD1 (5 bases). This CDR3 spans 12 amino acids. Germline CDR1 and CDR2: SGHTA and FQGNSA. V shed 2 bases and J shed 8 bases, with 9 bases lying between them. This chain's CDR3 is CASSLSGEGYTF. The CDR3 region has the DNA TGTGCCAGCAGCTTATCGGGGGAAGGCTACACCTTC.

A few counts support this clone. This chain connects TRBV19 to TRBJ1-1; D not certain. V dropped 4 bases and J dropped 1 base, with 7 bases sitting between them. Germline V gene lookup returns CDR1 LNHDA and CDR2 SQIVND (reference sequence). CDR3 length: 13 amino acids. The CDR3 DNA sequence: TGTGCCAGTAGTAGTGGAGAGAACACTGAAGCTTTCTTT. Protein: CASSSGENTEAFF. The variable domain in full, completed from reference TRBV19 and TRBJ1-1, reads DGGITQSPKYLFRKEGQNVTLSCEQNLNHDAMYWYRQDPGQGLRLIYYSQIVNDFQKGDIAEGYSVSREKKESFPLTVTSAQKNPTAFYLCASSSGENTEAFFGQGTRLTVV.

This clone was seen only a few times. The CDR3, as DNA: TGTGCCAGCAGCTCAACATCCTACGAGCAGTACTTC. Translated, it gives CASSSTSYEQYF. This sequence joins TRBV5-6 and TRBJ2-7; D is unclear. The CDR3 runs 12 residues. Germline values: CDR1 SGHDT, CDR2 YYEEEE. Trimming removed 3 bases at V and 1 base at J, with 5 bases between.

The V call is TRBV27, the J call TRBJ2-1; TRBD2 agrees at 12 bases. CDR3 length: 15 residues. CDR1 is MNHEY and CDR2 is SMNVEV in the germline V gene (reference sequence). After removal of 8 bases from V and 1 base from J, the junction contained 3 bases not matched to a gene. In DNA form, the CDR3 reads TGTGCCAGCTCACTAGCGGGAGGTTCCTACAATGAGCAGTTCTTC. It specifies CASSLAGGSYNEQFF.

This chain links TRBV5-1 with TRBJ1-2; 11 bases map to TRBD1. The CDR3 runs to 14 residues. In germline, CDR1 is SGHRS, CDR2 YFSETQ. V shed 7 bases and J 1 base; nucleotides not matched to a gene: 3. The CDR3 protein is CASAGTGGNYGYTF. In DNA, the CDR3 is TGCGCCAGCGCCGGGACAGGGGGTAACTATGGCTACACCTTC.

V usage is TRBV15 and J usage is TRBJ1-1; a possible D gene is TRBD1 (5 bases). Germline V CDR1 and CDR2: LNHNV, YYDKDF (reference sequence). Trimming removed 0 bases from V and 4 bases from J, with 9 bases in between. The CDR3 runs 14 residues. The CDR3 coding sequence is TGTGCCACCAGCAGAGAGAGTAGGGGCACTGAAGCTTTCTTT. Translated: CATSRESRGTEAFF.

The chain carries TRBV27 and TRBJ1-4, with TRBD1 identical over 9 bases. The CDR3 length is 16 residues. The V and J ends lost 5 bases and 6 bases, in that order; junction bases with no gene match: 10. Germline CDR1 reads MNHEY; CDR2 reads SMNVEV (reference sequence). The CDR3 region has the DNA TGTGCCAGCAGTGGATGGACAGGGGTCCGCGATGAAAAACTGTTTTTT. It yields the protein CASSGWTGVRDEKLFF.

J is TRBJ1-1 and V is TRBV19; TRBD1 aligns across 8 bases. Germline V gene sequence: CDR1 LNHDA, CDR2 SQIVND (reference sequence). Trimming at V came to 6 bases and at J to 0 bases, leaving 9 bases not matched to a gene. The CDR3 is 16 amino acids. CDR3 in DNA: TGTGCCAGTAGCCTGAGGACAGGGTCTATGAACACTGAAGCTTTCTTT. Its protein product is CASSLRTGSMNTEAFF.

The chain is built from TRBV29-1 and TRBJ2-5; tentatively, D is TRBD2 (7 bases). Germline CDR1 is SQVTM and CDR2 is ANQGSEA. V was pared by 5 bases and J by 5 bases, with 15 bases between. This CDR3 contains 13 residues. The CDR3 DNA sequence: TGCAGCGTTCGAAGGGGGGGAAGGGAGACCCAGTACTTC. Its translation: CSVRRGGRETQYF.

This CDR3 reads CASSLSDRTLIYGYTF. The CDR3 region has the DNA TGTGCCAGCAGCTTAAGCGACAGAACCCTGATATATGGCTACACCTTC. The chain combines TRBV7-9 with TRBJ1-2, with D possibly TRBD1 on 5 matching bases. Germline CDR1 is SEHNR and CDR2 is FQNEAQ (reference sequence). The CDR3 sequence is 16 residues long. V dropped 2 bases and J dropped 5 bases, with 18 bases sitting between them.

The chain links TRBV4-1 to TRBJ1-1; D may be TRBD1 (6 bases). Germline loops: CDR1 MGHRA, CDR2 YSYEKL. This CDR3 is 15 amino acids long. V lost 3 bases, J lost 10 bases, and 21 bases lay in between. Here the CDR3 DNA reads TGCGCCAGCAGCCAGTTTCCGGGACAAGTACGTGGAGCTTTCTTT. Translating gives CASSQFPGQVRGAFF.

CDR3 nucleotide sequence: TGCGCCAGCAGCTTGAGCTGGGAGGGCCTGGGGAATGAGCAGTTCTTC. Encoded protein: CASSLSWEGLGNEQFF. This chain joins TRBV5-1 and TRBJ2-1, with 7 bases aligning to TRBD2. Looked up from germline, CDR1 is SGHRS and CDR2 is YFSETQ. The CDR3 is 16 residues long. V trimming: 1 base; J trimming: 7 bases; junction bases outside the gene matches: 11.

CDR3 in DNA: TGTGCCAGCAGGACCCTAGCGGGAGGGCCAAGTGAGCAGTTCTTC. Translating gives CASRTLAGGPSEQFF. The chain joins TRBV2 to TRBJ2-1; 12 bases are a match to TRBD2. Germline V CDR1 and CDR2: SNHLY, FYNNEI. Trimming took 6 bases from V and 9 from J; bases not matched to a gene: 9. CDR3 length: 15 residues.

The V call is TRBV27, the J call TRBJ2-5; maybe TRBD2 (6 bases). CDR1 and CDR2 from the germline V gene are MNHEY and SMNVEV (reference sequence). With 8 bases removed from V and 1 base from J, the gap between germline ends came to 8 bases. The CDR3 has 12 amino acids. The DNA of the CDR3 is TGTGCCAGCCGGGGACTCCAAGAGACCCAGTACTTC. Amino acids: CASRGLQETQYF.